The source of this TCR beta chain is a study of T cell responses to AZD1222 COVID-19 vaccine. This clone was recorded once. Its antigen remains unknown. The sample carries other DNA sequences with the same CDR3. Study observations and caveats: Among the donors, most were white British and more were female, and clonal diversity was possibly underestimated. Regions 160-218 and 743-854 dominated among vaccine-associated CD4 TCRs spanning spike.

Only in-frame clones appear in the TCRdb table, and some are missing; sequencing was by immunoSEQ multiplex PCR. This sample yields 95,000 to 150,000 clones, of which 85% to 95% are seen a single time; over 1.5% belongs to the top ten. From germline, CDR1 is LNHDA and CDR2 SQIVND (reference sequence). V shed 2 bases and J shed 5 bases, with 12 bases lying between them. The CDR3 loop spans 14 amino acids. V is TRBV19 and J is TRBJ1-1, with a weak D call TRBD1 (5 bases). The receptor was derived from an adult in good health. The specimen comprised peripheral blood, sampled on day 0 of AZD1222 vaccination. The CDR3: CASSIQGLGTEAFF. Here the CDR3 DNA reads TGTGCCAGTAGTATACAGGGATTGGGAACTGAAGCTTTCTTT.